Below are 20 T cell receptor beta chains sequenced from a single sample in a study of control samples from healthy donors and cancer patients (TCRdb year 2020). The method was the immunoSEQ multiplex PCR assay. In its TCRdb copy, this immuneACCESS table keeps in-frame sequences only and misses some clones. Where compared with another copy, unresolved V genes explain less than half of these, and the others have no known cause. In all, the sample holds about 100,000 clones, and around nine tenths of those were seen once. The leading ten clones occupy 7.5% to 10% of the sample. The sample was blood. The receptor set was obtained from a man between 25 and 39 years old in good health.

The chain joins TRBV7-2 to TRBJ1-1; D gene uncertain. The germline V and J ends were trimmed by 2 bases and 4 bases, with 5 bases remaining between them. Germline CDR1 is SGHTA and CDR2 is FQGNSA. The CDR3 is made up of 12 amino acids. The CDR3 reads CASSLPFTEAFF. CDR3 DNA sequence: TGTGCCAGCAGCTTACCGTTCACTGAAGCTTTCTTT. The variable domain in full, completed from reference TRBV7-2 and TRBJ1-1, reads GAGVSQSPSNKVTEKGKDVELRCDPISGHTALYWYRQSLGQGLEFLIYFQGNSAPDKSGLPSDRFSAERTGGSVSTLTIQRTQQEDSAVYLCASSLPFTEAFFGQGTRLTVV.

This clone was counted only a few times. The chain uses TRBV3-1 (or the pseudogene TRBV3-2) and TRBJ2-1; 13 positions match TRBD2. Unmatched junction bases numbered 10, after V lost 6 bases and J lost 8 bases. CDR3 length equals 16 residues. CDR1 and CDR2 (germline): LGHDT, YNNKEL (reference sequence). The CDR3 loop reads CASSYLLAGGAHEQFF. CDR3 bases: TGTGCCAGCAGTTATCTACTAGCGGGGGGGGCCCATGAGCAGTTCTTC.

The V gene is TRBV5-4, the J gene TRBJ2-3; D not resolved. Trimming cost V 0 bases and J 5 bases, with 1 base left between them. Per germline, CDR1 SGHNT and CDR2 YYREEE (reference sequence). CDR3 length: 11 amino acids. CDR3 DNA sequence: TGTGCCAGCAGCTTGGGAGATACGCAGTATTTT. Translation gives CASSLGDTQYF.

V gene TRBV4-1 combines with J gene TRBJ1-5, with D unresolved. Germline lookup yields CDR1 MGHRA and CDR2 YSYEKL. With 0 bases removed from V and 1 base from J, the gap between germline ends came to 10 bases. This CDR3 is built from 16 residues. The CDR3 here is CASSQDMGSSNQPQHF. The CDR3 DNA sequence: TGCGCCAGCAGCCAAGATATGGGGTCAAGCAATCAGCCCCAGCATTTT.

CDR3 nucleotide sequence: TGTGCCAGCAGTTTAGGGACAGCGAAGGCTAACACCATATATTTT. Its protein product is CASSLGTAKANTIYF. The chain links TRBV28 to TRBJ1-3; 7 bases line up with TRBD1. The CDR3 is 15 amino acids. Germline CDR1 MDHEN, CDR2 SYDVKM. Trimming at V came to 2 bases and at J to 7 bases, leaving 8 bases not matched to a gene.

The rearrangement uses TRBV6-5 and TRBJ1-1, with TRBD1 as a possible D gene (5 bases). Germline loops: CDR1 MNHEY, CDR2 SVGAGI. Trimming took off 6 bases at V and 1 base at J, with 12 bases between the two ends. The CDR3 is 14 amino acids. The CDR3 sequence is CASSRGTANTEAFF. The CDR3 nucleotides read TGTGCCAGCAGCCGGGGGACGGCGAACACTGAAGCTTTCTTT.

This clone was counted once. The V and J genes are TRBV12-3 or TRBV12-4 and TRBJ2-1, with D hard to call. The CDR3 runs to 12 residues. V gave up 1 base and J gave up 8 bases, with 6 bases separating them. CDR3 nucleotide sequence: TGTGCCAGCAGTTTAGAAGTCCATGAGCAGTTCTTC. Translated: CASSLEVHEQFF.

This chain uses TRBV9 with TRBJ2-5; no clear D gene. The CDR3 sequence is 15 residues long. The germline V and J ends were trimmed by 3 bases and 7 bases, with 19 bases remaining between them. The V gene's germline CDR1 is SGDLS and CDR2 YYNGEE. Written as DNA, the CDR3 is TGTGCCAGCAGCGCCAGACCCGTGTTTGATGGGACCCAGTACTTC. Translated: CASSARPVFDGTQYF.

The V call is TRBV6-1, the J call TRBJ1-1; a possible D gene is TRBD1 (5 bases). This CDR3 region has 15 residues. The germline V gene encodes CDR1 MNHNS and CDR2 SASEGT. V gave up 3 bases and J gave up 3 bases, with 14 bases separating them. The CDR3: CASSESLGRDTEAFF. CDR3 nucleotide sequence: TGTGCCAGCAGTGAGTCTCTGGGGCGGGACACTGAAGCTTTCTTT.

The chain has TRBV29-1 and TRBJ1-2; no firm D call. Trimming pared 7 bases from V and 8 bases from J, leaving 14 bases between. Germline V gene lookup returns CDR1 SQVTM and CDR2 ANQGSEA. The CDR3 has 11 residues. CDR3 DNA: TGCAGCGACGCTAGAGCGGGCGGCTACACCTTC. Translation gives CSDARAGGYTF.

This clone was seen only once. This chain connects TRBV4-3 to TRBJ2-7, with 9 bases aligning to TRBD2. V lost 0 bases, J lost 6 bases, and 9 bases stayed unmatched. Germline lookup yields CDR1 LGHNA and CDR2 YSLEER. This CDR3 comprises 16 residues. CDR3 residues: CASSQDGGLAGLEQYF. The CDR3 coding sequence is TGCGCCAGCAGCCAAGATGGAGGCCTAGCGGGACTCGAGCAGTACTTC.

The chain uses TRBV7-2 and TRBJ2-4; 11 nucleotides align to TRBD2. The germline V gene encodes CDR1 SGHTA and CDR2 FQGNSA. After removal of 4 bases from V and 9 bases from J, the junction contained 2 bases not matched to a gene. The CDR3 spans 13 residues. The CDR3 DNA reads as TGTGCCAGCAGCTACACTAGCGGGGGCATTCAGTACTTC. Translated: CASSYTSGGIQYF.

This clone was seen once. V and J are TRBV4-2 and TRBJ1-4; D might be TRBD1 (6 bases). CDR3 length: 18 amino acids. Germline CDR1 is LGHNA and CDR2 is YNFKEQ. V was cut by 0 bases and J by 7 bases, with 21 bases left in between. The CDR3 loop reads CASSQEIAQDSQFEKLFF. The DNA of the CDR3 is TGTGCCAGCAGCCAAGAAATCGCCCAGGACAGTCAGTTTGAAAAACTGTTTTTT.

V and J are TRBV19 and TRBJ2-4; D call uncertain. CDR1 is LNHDA, CDR2 SQIVND, per germline (reference sequence). This CDR3 is 16 amino acids long. Trimming took off 5 bases at V and 1 base at J, with 15 bases between the two ends. CDR3 region: CASSLGLARAKNIQYF. The CDR3 nucleotides read TGTGCCAGTAGTCTTGGGCTCGCTCGGGCCAAAAACATTCAGTACTTC.

This rearrangement joins TRBV5-1 to TRBJ1-4; D perhaps matches TRBD1 (6 bases). The length of the CDR3 is 15 residues. Germline CDR1 and CDR2: SGHRS and YFSETQ. V gave up 4 bases and J gave up 6 bases, with 16 bases separating them. The CDR3 here is CASSHLGDTDEKLFF. Written as DNA, the CDR3 is TGCGCCAGCAGCCACCTAGGGGACACCGATGAAAAACTGTTTTTT.

The rearrangement links TRBV5-6 to TRBJ2-7; 7 positions match TRBD2. This CDR3 region has 16 residues. Germline V CDR1 and CDR2: SGHDT, YYEEEE. The V gene end was trimmed by 5 bases and the J gene end by 2 bases; junction bases not matched to a gene: 13. The CDR3 sequence: CASRGGSLEPPYEQYF. For the CDR3, the DNA is TGTGCCAGCAGGGGAGGGAGTCTCGAGCCCCCCTACGAGCAGTACTTC.

The chain uses TRBV30 and TRBJ1-2; D may be TRBD1 (5 bases). The CDR3 spans 13 residues. With 1 base removed from V and 7 bases from J, the gap between germline ends came to 13 bases. Germline lookup yields CDR1 GTSNPN and CDR2 SVGIG (reference sequence). The CDR3 spells CAWSGGFRGGYTF. The CDR3 DNA reads as TGTGCCTGGAGTGGGGGGTTTCGGGGTGGCTACACCTTC.

V is TRBV2 and J is TRBJ2-2, with TRBD2 as a possible D gene (6 bases). CDR1 is SNHLY, CDR2 FYNNEI, per germline. V was trimmed by 4 bases and J by 1 base, leaving 10 bases between them. The CDR3 runs 15 residues. CDR3 DNA sequence: TGTGCCAGCAGTGTTACGGGAGTGAACACCGGGGAGCTGTTTTTT. Its protein product is CASSVTGVNTGELFF.

The chain joins TRBV27 to TRBJ2-7; D call uncertain. Germline CDR1 and CDR2: MNHEY and SMNVEV (reference sequence). The CDR3 is 15 residues long. The V gene lost 0 bases and the J gene lost 3 bases, with 12 bases spanning the gap. The CDR3 DNA reads TGTGCCAGCAGTTTATCGCCCCCTTTGGACTACGAGCAGTACGTC. It specifies CASSLSPPLDYEQYV.

The chain links TRBV5-1 to TRBJ2-1; the D gene is possibly TRBD1 (6 bases). CDR3 size: 14 residues. V was trimmed by 4 bases and J by 5 bases, leaving 13 bases between them. CDR1 is SGHRS and CDR2 is YFSETQ in the germline V gene. CDR3 in amino acids: CASSPLGGHNEQFF. For the CDR3, the DNA is TGCGCCAGCAGCCCCTTAGGGGGACACAATGAGCAGTTCTTC.